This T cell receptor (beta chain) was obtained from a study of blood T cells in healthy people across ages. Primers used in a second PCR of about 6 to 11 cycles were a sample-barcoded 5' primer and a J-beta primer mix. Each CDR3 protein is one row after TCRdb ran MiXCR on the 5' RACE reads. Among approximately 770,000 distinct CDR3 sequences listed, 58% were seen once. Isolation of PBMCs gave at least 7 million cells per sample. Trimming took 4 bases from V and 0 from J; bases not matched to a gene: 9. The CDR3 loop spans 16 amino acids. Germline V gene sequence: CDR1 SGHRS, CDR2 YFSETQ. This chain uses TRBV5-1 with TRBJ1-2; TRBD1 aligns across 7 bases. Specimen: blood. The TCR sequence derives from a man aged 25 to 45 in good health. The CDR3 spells CASSQITGEANYGYTF. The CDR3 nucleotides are TGCGCCAGCAGCCAGATTACAGGGGAGGCTAACTATGGCTACACCTTC.